This TCR beta chain was obtained from a study of Ad26.COV2.S vaccination and SARS-CoV-2 variants. Assay: immunoSEQ multiplex PCR; the TCRdb copy retains only in-frame clones and omits some. The sample has 120,000 to 150,000 clones; about nine tenths are singletons. The CDR3 sequence is 14 residues long. V was shortened by 3 bases and J by 4 bases, with 12 bases between the two germline ends. Germline assignment: CDR1 KGHSH and CDR2 LQKENI. Study outcomes and limitations: Analyses of TCR breadth and depth may have underestimated total T cell responses. The authors reported substantial breadth in spike-specific CD8+ and CD4+ T cell responses after vaccination. Similar non-spike TCR breadth was seen in vaccine and placebo recipients. Placebo recipients trailed vaccine recipients in spike-specific TCR breadth.

This clone was observed once. Its antigen is not identified. The chain uses TRBV18 and TRBJ2-5; D remains unclear. The sequence derives from a human donor who had recovered from COVID-19. The sequenced sample was peripheral blood, obtained after recovery from COVID-19. The CDR3 DNA reads as TGTGCCAGCTCACCGGGCCTGGGGTTAGAGACCCAGTACTTC. Translating it yields CASSPGLGLETQYF.